This T cell receptor beta chain is from a study of T cell repertoires in cytomegalovirus infection. Study-level information: Signatures in public TCR beta sequences pointed to both CMV infection and matching HLA type.

This clonotype was picked up a small number of times. Its antigen remains unidentified. MiXCR, run by TCRdb on the reads, gives a single entry per CDR3 protein. Of about 920,000 distinct CDR3 sequences detected, around 32% appear once; the ten largest clones hold 10% to 15%. The germline V gene encodes CDR1 MNHEY and CDR2 SVGAGI. The CDR3 is 15 residues long. V gave up 2 bases and J gave up 5 bases, with 15 bases separating them. Sequences were derived from cultured CD8+ T cells from PBMCs, sampled from culture after CMV antigen stimulation. The chain carries TRBV6-5 and TRBJ1-1; weak D call: TRBD1 (5 bases). This sequence originates from a human donor in good health (CMV status not recorded). Some clones in this sample may be carry-over from other donors' samples. CDR3 coding DNA: TGTGCCAGCAGTTACAGGGACGAGGGGTGGACTGAAGCTTTCTTT. It translates to CASSYRDEGWTEAFF.